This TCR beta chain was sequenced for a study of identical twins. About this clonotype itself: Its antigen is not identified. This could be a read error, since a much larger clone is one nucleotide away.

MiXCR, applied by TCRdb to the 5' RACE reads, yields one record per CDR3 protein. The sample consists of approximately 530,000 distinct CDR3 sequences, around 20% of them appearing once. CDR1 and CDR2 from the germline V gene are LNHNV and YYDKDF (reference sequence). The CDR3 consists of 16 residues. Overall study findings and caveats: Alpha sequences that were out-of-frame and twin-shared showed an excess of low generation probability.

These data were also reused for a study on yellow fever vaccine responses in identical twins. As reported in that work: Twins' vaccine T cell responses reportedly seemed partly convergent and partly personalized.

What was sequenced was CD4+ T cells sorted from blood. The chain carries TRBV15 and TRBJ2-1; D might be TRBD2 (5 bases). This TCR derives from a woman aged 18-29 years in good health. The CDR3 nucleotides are TGTACCACCAGCAGAGATAAGGTTGGGAGCAACGGTGAGCAGTTCTTC. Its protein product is CTTSRDKVGSNGEQFF.